These 15 T cell receptor beta chains share one sample of origin, sequenced in a study of blood T cell repertoires in COVID-19. The protocol was immunoSEQ multiplex PCR, while the TCRdb copy is restricted to in-frame clones and leaves out a portion. Seen here are about 170,000 clones, around 83% observed once, and the top ten hold roughly 19%. Source material: peripheral blood. The receptors stem from a woman aged 70 to 79 who had recovered from COVID-19.

V is TRBV15 and J is TRBJ1-5, with D uncertain. The V and J ends lost 6 bases and 4 bases respectively, with 10 bases between them. Germline loops: CDR1 LNHNV, CDR2 YYDKDF (reference sequence). The CDR3 loop spans 13 amino acids. Here the CDR3 DNA reads TGTGCCACCAGGGCGGATTGGAATCAGCCCCAGCATTTT. Translation gives CATRADWNQPQHF.

The V gene is TRBV7-2, the J gene TRBJ2-5; D remains unclear. V was pared by 5 bases and J by 5 bases, with 9 bases between. The CDR3 has 12 amino acids. CDR1 is SGHTA and CDR2 is FQGNSA in the germline V gene. CDR3 loop: CASSHYWETQYF. CDR3 in DNA: TGTGCCAGCAGCCACTATTGGGAGACCCAGTACTTC.

The chain combines TRBV30 with TRBJ2-7, with a tentative D call TRBD2 (5 bases). With 3 bases removed from V and 4 bases from J, the gap between germline ends came to 10 bases. The germline V gene encodes CDR1 GTSNPN and CDR2 SVGIG (reference sequence). The CDR3 contains 12 residues. In nucleotides, the CDR3 is TGTGCCTGGAGCTGGGGAGAGTACGAGCAGTACTTC. Translating gives CAWSWGEYEQYF.

J is TRBJ1-5 and V is TRBV27, with D hard to call. Looked up from germline, CDR1 is MNHEY and CDR2 is SMNVEV (reference sequence). CDR3 length equals 13 residues. Trimming shortened V by 5 bases and J by 6 bases, and 11 bases separated the two germline ends. CDR3 sequence reads: CASSTVWSQPQHF. The CDR3 bases are TGTGCCAGCAGTACGGTTTGGAGTCAGCCCCAGCATTTT.

The chain employs TRBV6-2 or TRBV6-3 and TRBJ1-2; 8 bases align to TRBD1. CDR1 is MNHEY, CDR2 SVGEGT, per germline. The CDR3 sequence is 16 residues long. Unmatched junction bases numbered 13, after V lost 6 bases and J lost 4 bases. In DNA, the CDR3 is TGTGCCAGCAGCGATTCCCGACAGGGGCCTCTCTATGGCTACACCTTC. This sequence encodes CASSDSRQGPLYGYTF.

V and J are TRBV6-5 and TRBJ2-2, with D possibly TRBD1 on 6 matching bases. The V gene lost 6 bases and the J gene lost 5 bases, with 13 bases spanning the gap. CDR1 is MNHEY, CDR2 SVGAGI, per germline. The CDR3 contains 14 residues. As DNA, the CDR3 is TGTGCCAGCAGCAAGACAGGTCGAACCGGGGAGCTGTTTTTT. It translates to CASSKTGRTGELFF.

The V and J genes are TRBV6-5 and TRBJ2-7; TRBD2 matches at 8 bases. The CDR3 length is 16 residues. J was trimmed by 0 bases and V by 0 bases; bases with no gene match: 4. Germline V gives CDR1 MNHEY, CDR2 SVGAGI. CDR3 sequence: CASSYSGAGASYEQYF. DNA of the CDR3: TGTGCCAGCAGTTACTCTGGAGCGGGGGCCTCCTACGAGCAGTACTTC.

CDR3 residues: CASSITGSGYEQYF. The CDR3 region has the DNA TGTGCCAGTAGTATAACCGGCAGCGGCTACGAGCAGTACTTC. V is TRBV19 and J is TRBJ2-7, with D tentatively TRBD2 (5 bases). Trimming removed 2 bases at V and 3 bases at J, with 11 bases between. Germline V CDR1 and CDR2: LNHDA, SQIVND (reference sequence). This CDR3 is 14 amino acids long. Full variable domain (remainder filled in from reference TRBV19 and TRBJ2-7): DGGITQSPKYLFRKEGQNVTLSCEQNLNHDAMYWYRQDPGQGLRLIYYSQIVNDFQKGDIAEGYSVSREKKESFPLTVTSAQKNPTAFYLCASSITGSGYEQYFGPGTRLTVT.

Of note for this clone: The sample contains more than one DNA sequence encoding this CDR3. The chain links TRBV3-1 (or the pseudogene TRBV3-2) to TRBJ1-2; 9 bases are shared with TRBD1. The V gene end was trimmed by 2 bases and the J gene end by 8 bases; junction bases not matched to a gene: 3. Germline V lookup: CDR1 LGHDT, CDR2 YNNKEL (reference sequence). The CDR3 has 13 residues. DNA for the CDR3: TGTGCCAGCAGCCAAACAGGGGGCGGCGGCTACACCTTC. This codes for CASSQTGGGGYTF.

The chain joins TRBV6-2 or TRBV6-3 to TRBJ1-3; D call uncertain. This CDR3 has 15 residues. V lost 4 bases and J lost 0, with 10 bases in between. In germline, CDR1 is MNHEY, CDR2 SVGEGT. The CDR3 sequence: CASSFRPGSGNTIYF. Here the CDR3 DNA reads TGTGCCAGCAGTTTCCGGCCGGGCTCTGGAAACACCATATATTTT.

A single count supports this clone. The rearrangement links TRBV7-3 to TRBJ2-7; TRBD1 matches 7 bases. Germline CDR1 SGHTA, CDR2 FQGTGA. V shed 5 bases and J 5 bases; nucleotides not matched to a gene: 12. The CDR3 length is 15 residues. The CDR3 DNA reads as TGTGCCAGCAGCCGCGGGCAGGGGGACGCCCACGAGCAGTACTTC. This sequence encodes CASSRGQGDAHEQYF.

The CDR3 here is CASSPRVGEKLFF. The CDR3 nucleotides are TGTGCCAGCAGCCCCAGGGTGGGGGAAAAACTGTTTTTT. This chain links TRBV3-1 (or the pseudogene TRBV3-2) with TRBJ1-4; a possible D gene is TRBD1 (5 bases). Germline V gene lookup returns CDR1 LGHDT and CDR2 YNNKEL (reference sequence). V was trimmed by 4 bases and J by 8 bases, leaving 11 bases between them. The CDR3 contains 13 residues.

The V and J genes are TRBV7-9 and TRBJ1-2; possible D gene TRBD1, 6 bases. CDR1 SEHNR and CDR2 FQNEAQ come from the germline V gene (reference sequence). The CDR3 extends over 14 amino acids. V lost 5 bases and J lost 4, with 14 bases in between. The CDR3 DNA reads TGTGCCAGCAGCCGAGGACAGCGAGGCTATGGCTACACCTTC. Translation gives CASSRGQRGYGYTF.

This sequence joins TRBV6-5 and TRBJ1-2, with D uncertain. Per the germline V gene, CDR1 is MNHEY and CDR2 is SVGAGI. CDR3 size: 11 residues. Trimming removed 8 bases at V and 4 bases at J, with 8 bases between. The CDR3 nucleotides read TGTGCCAGCGGTCGGGGCTATGGCTACACCTTC. Translating gives CASGRGYGYTF.

This chain uses TRBV27 with TRBJ1-1; 8 bases are a match to TRBD1. The CDR3 has 15 amino acids. V was clipped by 6 bases and J by 4 bases; unmatched bases: 10. Per germline, CDR1 MNHEY and CDR2 SMNVEV (reference sequence). CDR3: CASSDSDRDLTEAFF. The DNA for the CDR3 is TGTGCCAGCAGCGACTCGGACAGGGACCTCACTGAAGCTTTCTTT.